Each of the 10 T cell receptor beta chains below was sequenced from the same sample in a study of T cell repertoires in cytomegalovirus infection. TCRdb analysed the reads with MiXCR anew, one entry per CDR3 protein. The sample records approximately 590,000 distinct CDR3 sequences, 40% being singletons. Their antigens are not known. The material sequenced was cultured PBMCs, taken from culture after CMV antigen stimulation. The receptors come from a human donor in good health (CMV status not recorded). Some clones in this sample may be carry-over from other donors' samples.

J is TRBJ2-6 and V is TRBV7-1, with D possibly matching TRBD2 (5 bases). TRBV7-1 falls under the ORF class, with uncertain function. The CDR3 consists of 15 residues. Trimming left V 5 bases short and J 0 bases short, with 8 bases between. CDR3 sequence: CASSGADSGANVLTF. The CDR3 DNA follows: TGTGCCAGCAGCGGAGCGGACTCTGGGGCCAACGTCCTGACTTTC.

In its sample, this clonotype was seen a few times. J is TRBJ1-4 and V is TRBV11-2; perhaps TRBD1 as D (5 bases). Germline loops: CDR1 SGHAT, CDR2 FQNNGV. Trimming took 2 bases from V and 0 from J, leaving 16 bases between them. The length of the CDR3 is 18 residues. CDR3 in amino acids: CASSLFGGSYATNEKLFF. As DNA, the CDR3 is TGTGCCAGCAGCTTATTTGGGGGGTCGTATGCAACTAATGAAAAACTGTTTTTT.

In DNA form, the CDR3 reads TGTGCCAGCAGCCAAGTCGCTAGCGGGGACAATGAGCAGTTCTTC. This sequence encodes CASSQVASGDNEQFF. V is TRBV4-2 and J is TRBJ2-1; 9 nucleotides line up with TRBD2. Germline CDR1 reads LGHNA; CDR2 reads YNFKEQ. V shed 1 base and J 5 bases; nucleotides not matched to a gene: 3. The CDR3 loop spans 15 amino acids.

The table lists this clonotype with a few counts. This sequence joins TRBV6-6 and TRBJ2-7, with 7 positions matching TRBD2. Losses at the gene ends were 5 bases for V and 2 bases for J; bases not matched to a gene: 6. Per the germline V gene, CDR1 is MNHNY and CDR2 is SVGAGI (reference sequence). The CDR3 is made up of 14 amino acids. CDR3 DNA sequence: TGTGCCAGCAGTCCCCGGACTAGGACCTACGAGCAGTACTTC. Encoded protein: CASSPRTRTYEQYF.

The chain combines TRBV2 with TRBJ2-1; 7 bases map to TRBD1. Germline assignment: CDR1 SNHLY and CDR2 FYNNEI. The CDR3 length is 13 residues. V was clipped by 8 bases and J by 4 bases; unmatched bases: 5. Here the CDR3 reads CASRDRRYNEQFF. Here the CDR3 DNA reads TGTGCCAGCCGGGACAGAAGATACAATGAGCAGTTCTTC. Combining the CDR3 with reference TRBV2 and TRBJ2-1 gives the whole variable domain EPEVTQTPSHQVTQMGQEVILRCVPISNHLYFYWYRQILGQKVEFLVSFYNNEISEKSEIFDDQFSVERPDGSNFTLKIRSTKLEDSAMYFCASRDRRYNEQFFGPGTRLTVL.

This clonotype was counted between two and nine times. The V call is TRBV7-2, the J call TRBJ2-3; 7 nucleotides line up with TRBD1. V was clipped by 3 bases and J by 1 base; unmatched bases: 4. This CDR3 comprises 15 residues. CDR1 and CDR2 from the germline V gene are SGHTA and FQGNSA. CDR3 loop: CASSFNRGRTDTQYF. CDR3 sequence (DNA): TGTGCCAGCAGCTTCAACAGGGGCCGCACAGATACGCAGTATTTT.

This clonotype has only one observation. The V and J genes are TRBV7-9 and TRBJ1-1, with TRBD1 identical over 8 bases. V lost 0 bases to trimming and J lost 6 bases; unmatched junction nucleotides: 9. This CDR3 contains 16 residues. The germline gives CDR1 SEHNR, CDR2 FQNEAQ (reference sequence). The CDR3, as DNA: TGTGCCAGCAGCTTAGCCCGGTTTGGACAGGGCGCTGAAGCTTTCTTT. Its protein is CASSLARFGQGAEAFF.

This chain uses TRBV6-1 with TRBJ1-2; 12 bases align to TRBD1. CDR1 is MNHNS and CDR2 is SASEGT in the germline V gene. The V segment lost 7 bases and the J segment 5 bases; nucleotides outside the gene matches: 8. The CDR3 totals 15 residues. CDR3 loop: CASKRDRGQGYGYTF. CDR3 bases: TGTGCCAGCAAAAGGGACAGGGGGCAGGGATATGGCTACACCTTC.

For this clonotype: With a much larger clone just one base away, this may be a read error. The V call is TRBV7-2, the J call TRBJ2-1, with 13 bases identical to TRBD2. Germline CDR1 and CDR2: SGHTA and FQGNSA. This CDR3 is 17 amino acids long. The CDR3 reads CASSPHRLAGGYNEQIF. The CDR3 DNA sequence: TGTGCCAGCAGCCCTCACCGACTAGCGGGAGGTTACAATGAGCAGATCTTC.

The V call is TRBV27, the J call TRBJ2-3, with TRBD1 as a possible D gene (6 bases). Germline-derived CDR1 and CDR2 are MNHEY and SMNVEV (reference sequence). Deletions cut 3 bases from V and 8 bases from J, with 12 bases between. The CDR3 runs 13 residues. In DNA, the CDR3 is TGTGCCAGCAGTTTCACGAGGGGGACTACGCAGTATTTT. Translating it yields CASSFTRGTTQYF.